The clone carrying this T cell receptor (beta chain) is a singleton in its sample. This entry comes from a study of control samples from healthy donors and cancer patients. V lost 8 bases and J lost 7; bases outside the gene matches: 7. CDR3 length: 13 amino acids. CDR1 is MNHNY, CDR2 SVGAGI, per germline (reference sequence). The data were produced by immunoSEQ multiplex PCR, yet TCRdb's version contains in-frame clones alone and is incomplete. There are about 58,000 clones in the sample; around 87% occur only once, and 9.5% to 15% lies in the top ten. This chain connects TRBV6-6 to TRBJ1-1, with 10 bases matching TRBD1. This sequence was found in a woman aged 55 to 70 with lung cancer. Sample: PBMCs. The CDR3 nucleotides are TGTGCCAGCCTAGGACAGGGGGGGCATGAAGCTTTCTTT. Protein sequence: CASLGQGGHEAFF.